This is a list of T cell receptor beta chains from one sample in a study of T cells after yellow fever vaccination. One entry per CDR3 protein, called by TCRdb with MiXCR from the 5' RACE reads. The sample contains approximately 260,000 distinct CDR3 sequences, approximately 5.2% of which appear only once. Here the sequenced sample was CD4+ T cells sorted from PBMCs, taken on the day of the yellow fever booster vaccination. These receptors were taken from a man aged 18 to 29 who received the YFV17D yellow fever vaccine. The CDR3 runs from the conserved cysteine through the conserved F or W. The order of the fields is clone size, V gene, J gene, D gene, CDR3 protein, CDR3 DNA. The D gene is left open where the match is weak. Not every row has a clone size; where given, it reads once, few, many or a size class.

clone_size: -
v_call: TRBV9
j_call: TRBJ2-5
d_call: TRBD1
cdr3_aa: CASSRDRGRWETQYF
cdr3_nt: TGTGCCAGCAGCAGAGACAGGGGAAGGTGGGAGACCCAGTACTTC

clone_size: few
v_call: TRBV2
j_call: TRBJ1-1
d_call: -
cdr3_aa: CASSVRGPDTEAFF
cdr3_nt: TGTGCCAGCAGTGTCCGTGGGCCTGACACTGAAGCTTTCTTT

clone_size: few
v_call: TRBV6-5
j_call: TRBJ1-1
d_call: TRBD1
cdr3_aa: CASSYSEGARTFF
cdr3_nt: TGTGCCAGCAGTTACTCAGAGGGGGCGAGAACTTTCTTT

clone_size: many
v_call: TRBV5-4
j_call: TRBJ1-3
d_call: TRBD1
cdr3_aa: CASSLAGGQTRHTIYF
cdr3_nt: TGTGCCAGCAGCTTGGCCGGGGGACAGACGCGGCACACCATATATTTT

clone_size: many
v_call: TRBV27
j_call: TRBJ2-3
d_call: -
cdr3_aa: CASSFPGGGRADTQYF
cdr3_nt: TGTGCCAGCAGCTTTCCCGGCGGGGGCCGGGCGGATACGCAGTATTTT

clone_size: few
v_call: TRBV11-3
j_call: TRBJ2-7
d_call: -
cdr3_aa: CASSLGTLDEQYF
cdr3_nt: TGTGCCAGCAGCTTAGGGACTTTGGACGAGCAGTACTTC

clone_size: many
v_call: TRBV20-1
j_call: TRBJ2-7
d_call: TRBD1
cdr3_aa: CSARGTPYGQVTYEQYF
cdr3_nt: TGCAGTGCTAGAGGTACGCCTTACGGACAGGTCACCTACGAGCAGTACTTC

clone_size: few
v_call: TRBV12-3/TRBV12-4
j_call: TRBJ2-1
d_call: -
cdr3_aa: CASSPHSLGNEQFF
cdr3_nt: TGTGCCAGCAGTCCTCATTCGCTGGGCAATGAGCAGTTCTTC

clone_size: -
v_call: TRBV3-1
j_call: TRBJ2-3
d_call: -
cdr3_aa: CASSHSGTSTDTQYF
cdr3_nt: TGTGCCAGCAGCCACTCCGGGACTAGCACAGATACGCAGTATTTT

clone_size: -
v_call: TRBV9
j_call: TRBJ2-1
d_call: TRBD2
cdr3_aa: CASSERQRGGARDEQFF
cdr3_nt: TGTGCCAGCAGCGAGCGGCAGCGCGGGGGGGCGAGGGATGAGCAGTTCTTC

clone_size: many
v_call: TRBV4-3
j_call: TRBJ1-2
d_call: TRBD1
cdr3_aa: CASSQDTSSQGANYGYTF
cdr3_nt: TGCGCCAGCAGCCAAGATACTTCTTCACAGGGGGCGAACTATGGCTACACCTTC

clone_size: many
v_call: TRBV9
j_call: TRBJ2-3
d_call: -
cdr3_aa: CASSAGPLARDTQYF
cdr3_nt: TGTGCCAGCAGCGCCGGTCCTCTAGCAAGAGATACGCAGTATTTT

clone_size: -
v_call: TRBV20-1
j_call: TRBJ1-6
d_call: -
cdr3_aa: CSARTVGTSPLHF
cdr3_nt: TGCAGTGCTAGGACAGTAGGTACTTCACCCCTCCACTTT

clone_size: -
v_call: TRBV6-1
j_call: TRBJ1-2
d_call: -
cdr3_aa: CASGSYRILLINYGYTF
cdr3_nt: TGTGCCAGCGGCTCCTACAGGATCCTTTTGATAAACTATGGCTACACCTTC

clone_size: few
v_call: TRBV4-1
j_call: TRBJ2-1
d_call: TRBD1
cdr3_aa: CASSQGGQGWGNEQFF
cdr3_nt: TGCGCCAGCAGCCAGGGGGGACAGGGCTGGGGCAATGAGCAGTTCTTC

clone_size: many
v_call: TRBV5-4
j_call: TRBJ1-4
d_call: TRBD1
cdr3_aa: CASSLGGTGREKLFF
cdr3_nt: TGTGCCAGCAGCCTGGGGGGGACAGGGCGCGAAAAACTGTTTTTT

clone_size: -
v_call: TRBV4-2
j_call: TRBJ2-3
d_call: -
cdr3_aa: CASSQEGSGPDTQYF
cdr3_nt: TGTGCCAGCAGCCAAGAGGGGTCAGGGCCAGATACGCAGTATTTT

clone_size: -
v_call: TRBV4-3
j_call: TRBJ2-4
d_call: -
cdr3_aa: CASSQEVFAKNIQYF
cdr3_nt: TGCGCCAGCAGCCAAGAGGTGTTCGCCAAAAACATTCAGTACTTC

clone_size: few
v_call: TRBV12-3/TRBV12-4
j_call: TRBJ1-2
d_call: TRBD1
cdr3_aa: CASGKTRDRGWDGYTF
cdr3_nt: TGTGCCAGCGGCAAGACCCGGGACAGGGGATGGGATGGCTACACCTTC

clone_size: few
v_call: TRBV7-7
j_call: TRBJ2-3
d_call: TRBD2
cdr3_aa: CASSAGLAGGLWDTQYF
cdr3_nt: TGTGCTAGCAGTGCCGGACTAGCGGGGGGCCTGTGGGATACGCAGTATTTT

clone_size: many
v_call: TRBV10-2
j_call: TRBJ2-7
d_call: TRBD2
cdr3_aa: CASSEALAELSYEQYF
cdr3_nt: TGCGCCAGCAGTGAGGCCCTAGCGGAACTGTCCTACGAGCAGTACTTC

clone_size: many
v_call: TRBV19
j_call: TRBJ1-4
d_call: -
cdr3_aa: CASSRGLNEKLFF
cdr3_nt: TGTGCCAGTAGTCGGGGCCTTAATGAAAAACTGTTTTTT

clone_size: few
v_call: TRBV28
j_call: TRBJ1-2
d_call: TRBD1
cdr3_aa: CASSLSGQTFGYGYTF
cdr3_nt: TGTGCCAGCAGTTTGTCGGGACAGACTTTTGGCTATGGCTACACCTTC

clone_size: -
v_call: TRBV18
j_call: TRBJ2-1
d_call: -
cdr3_aa: CASSLRDSYYNEQFF
cdr3_nt: TGTGCCAGCTCACTACGGGACTCCTACTACAATGAGCAGTTCTTC

clone_size: few
v_call: TRBV4-1
j_call: TRBJ2-3
d_call: TRBD1
cdr3_aa: CASSPPGQGPDTQYF
cdr3_nt: TGCGCCAGCAGCCCCCCGGGACAGGGGCCAGATACGCAGTATTTT

clone_size: -
v_call: TRBV7-3
j_call: TRBJ1-5
d_call: -
cdr3_aa: CASSLGFSQPQHF
cdr3_nt: TGTGCCAGCAGCTTAGGATTCAGTCAGCCCCAGCATTTT

clone_size: few
v_call: TRBV7-2
j_call: TRBJ2-2
d_call: -
cdr3_aa: CASSLAGVTGELFF
cdr3_nt: TGTGCCAGCAGCTTAGCCGGGGTCACCGGGGAGCTGTTTTTT

clone_size: many
v_call: TRBV11-3
j_call: TRBJ2-1
d_call: TRBD2
cdr3_aa: CASSLRLAGRSEQFF
cdr3_nt: TGTGCCAGCAGCTTAAGACTAGCGGGGCGCTCGGAGCAGTTCTTC

clone_size: few
v_call: TRBV5-1
j_call: TRBJ2-1
d_call: -
cdr3_aa: CASSSPEGSDEQFF
cdr3_nt: TGCGCCAGCAGCTCCCCGGAGGGCTCGGATGAGCAGTTCTTC

clone_size: -
v_call: TRBV19
j_call: TRBJ2-5
d_call: -
cdr3_aa: CASSQGDTLIETQYF
cdr3_nt: TGTGCCAGTAGCCAAGGGGACACCCTCATAGAGACCCAGTACTTC

clone_size: -
v_call: TRBV7-7
j_call: TRBJ2-5
d_call: -
cdr3_aa: CASSLTSSRGAQYF
cdr3_nt: TGTGCCAGCAGCTTAACTAGCTCCCGAGGGGCCCAGTACTTC

clone_size: -
v_call: TRBV7-2
j_call: TRBJ2-1
d_call: TRBD1
cdr3_aa: CASSLRQRDRTYNEQFF
cdr3_nt: TGTGCCAGCAGCTTAAGACAGAGGGACAGGACCTACAATGAGCAGTTCTTC

clone_size: -
v_call: TRBV5-1
j_call: TRBJ1-2
d_call: -
cdr3_aa: CASSPSSHTSGGYTF
cdr3_nt: TGCGCCAGCAGCCCAAGCTCCCACACATCGGGTGGCTACACCTTC

clone_size: -
v_call: TRBV5-4
j_call: TRBJ2-7
d_call: TRBD2
cdr3_aa: CASSPGGGYHEQYF
cdr3_nt: TGTGCCAGCAGCCCCGGGGGGGGGTACCACGAGCAGTACTTC

clone_size: few
v_call: TRBV7-2
j_call: TRBJ1-3
d_call: -
cdr3_aa: CASSPRTYTLSGNTIYF
cdr3_nt: TGTGCCAGCAGCCCCCGGACGTATACCCTCTCTGGAAACACCATATATTTT

clone_size: few
v_call: TRBV13
j_call: TRBJ2-3
d_call: TRBD2
cdr3_aa: CASRDYPNTDTQYF
cdr3_nt: TGTGCCAGCCGGGACTACCCCAACACAGATACGCAGTATTTT

clone_size: many
v_call: TRBV9
j_call: TRBJ2-7
d_call: TRBD2
cdr3_aa: CASSEGLAEIYEQYF
cdr3_nt: TGTGCCAGCAGCGAAGGACTAGCGGAGATTTACGAGCAGTACTTC

clone_size: -
v_call: TRBV10-3
j_call: TRBJ1-2
d_call: -
cdr3_aa: CASRRSGYYGYTF
cdr3_nt: TGTGCCAGCAGGAGATCGGGTTACTATGGCTACACCTTC

clone_size: few
v_call: TRBV7-9
j_call: TRBJ2-2
d_call: TRBD1
cdr3_aa: CASSLARTGVWAGELFF
cdr3_nt: TGTGCCAGCAGCTTAGCGCGGACAGGGGTATGGGCCGGGGAGCTGTTTTTT

clone_size: few
v_call: TRBV4-2
j_call: TRBJ2-1
d_call: -
cdr3_aa: CASSQAGPSYNEQFF
cdr3_nt: TGTGCCAGCAGCCAAGCAGGGCCTTCCTACAATGAGCAGTTCTTC

clone_size: -
v_call: TRBV12-3/TRBV12-4
j_call: TRBJ1-5
d_call: TRBD1
cdr3_aa: CASRAIGGDQPQHF
cdr3_nt: TGTGCCAGCAGGGCTATAGGGGGCGACCAGCCCCAGCATTTT

clone_size: many
v_call: TRBV4-3
j_call: TRBJ2-2
d_call: -
cdr3_aa: CASSQAAARIGELFF
cdr3_nt: TGCGCCAGCAGCCAAGCCGCAGCTAGAATCGGGGAGCTGTTTTTT

clone_size: many
v_call: TRBV5-1
j_call: TRBJ2-1
d_call: -
cdr3_aa: CASSLDGGSYNEQFF
cdr3_nt: TGCGCCAGCAGCTTGGATGGGGGAAGCTACAATGAGCAGTTCTTC

clone_size: -
v_call: TRBV12-5
j_call: TRBJ2-1
d_call: -
cdr3_aa: CASGLVLWGSGLSYNEQFF
cdr3_nt: TGTGCTAGTGGTTTGGTACTTTGGGGTAGCGGTCTTTCCTACAATGAGCAGTTCTTC

clone_size: -
v_call: TRBV7-2
j_call: TRBJ2-7
d_call: -
cdr3_aa: CASSLRGLDEQYF
cdr3_nt: TGTGCCAGCAGCTTACGGGGGTTGGACGAGCAGTACTTC